This T cell receptor (beta chain) was retrieved from a study of cytomegalovirus exposure and HLA in healthy donors. Whole-study results and caveats: Testing in vitro showed a few CMV-associated chains specific for CMV antigens.

Germline trimming cut 3 bases from V and 5 bases from J; bases unmatched to any gene: 5. The CDR3 totals 14 residues. Germline lookup yields CDR1 GTSNPN and CDR2 SVGIG (reference sequence). With regard to this clone: Antigen: not known.

This table comes from immunoSEQ multiplex PCR, and its TCRdb copy is limited to in-frame clones, with some not included. The sample carries 100,000 to 150,000 clones, 85% to 90% recorded once. This receptor was obtained from a young man in good health and CMV-seronegative. Sequenced material: PBMCs. The rearrangement uses TRBV30 and TRBJ2-2; 8 nucleotides match TRBD2. CDR3 sequence (DNA): TGTGCCTGGAGACGGCTAGCGGGTACCGGGGAGCTGTTTTTT. This codes for CAWRRLAGTGELFF.